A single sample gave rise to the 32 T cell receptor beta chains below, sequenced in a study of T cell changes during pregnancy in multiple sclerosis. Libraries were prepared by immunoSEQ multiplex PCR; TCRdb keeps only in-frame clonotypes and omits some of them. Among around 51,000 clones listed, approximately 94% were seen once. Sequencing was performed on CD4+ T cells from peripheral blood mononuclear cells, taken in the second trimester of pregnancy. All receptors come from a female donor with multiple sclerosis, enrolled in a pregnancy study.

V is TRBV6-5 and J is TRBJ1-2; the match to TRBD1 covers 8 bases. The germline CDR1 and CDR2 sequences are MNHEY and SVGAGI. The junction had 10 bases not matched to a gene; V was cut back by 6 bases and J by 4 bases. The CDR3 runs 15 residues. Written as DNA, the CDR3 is TGTGCCAGCAGAGAGACAGGGGCCCTTCGCTATGGCTACACCTTC. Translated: CASRETGALRYGYTF.

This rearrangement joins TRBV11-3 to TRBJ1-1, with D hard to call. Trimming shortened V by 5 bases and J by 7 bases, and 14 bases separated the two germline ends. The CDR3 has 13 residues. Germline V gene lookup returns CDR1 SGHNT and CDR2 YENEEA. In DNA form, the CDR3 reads TGTGCCAGCAGCCCCAGGTCAACCAGTGAAGCTTTCTTT. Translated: CASSPRSTSEAFF. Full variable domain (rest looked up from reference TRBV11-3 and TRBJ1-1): EAGVVQSPRYKIIEKKQPVAFWCNPISGHNTLYWYLQNLGQGPELLIRYENEEAVDDSQLPKDRFSAERLKGVDSTLKIQPAELGDSAVYLCASSPRSTSEAFFGQGTRLTVV.

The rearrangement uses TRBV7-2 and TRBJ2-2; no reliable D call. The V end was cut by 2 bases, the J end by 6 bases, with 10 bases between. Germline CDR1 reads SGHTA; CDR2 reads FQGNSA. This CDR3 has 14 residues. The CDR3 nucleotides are TGTGCCAGCAGCTTACTCCAGGTCTCCGGGGAGCTGTTTTTT. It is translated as CASSLLQVSGELFF.

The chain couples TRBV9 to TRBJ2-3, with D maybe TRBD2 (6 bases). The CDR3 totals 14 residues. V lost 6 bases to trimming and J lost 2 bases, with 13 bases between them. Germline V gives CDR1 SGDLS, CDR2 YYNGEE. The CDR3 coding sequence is TGTGCCAGCACCCTGGGCGGGGCCACAGATACGCAGTATTTT. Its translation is CASTLGGATDTQYF.

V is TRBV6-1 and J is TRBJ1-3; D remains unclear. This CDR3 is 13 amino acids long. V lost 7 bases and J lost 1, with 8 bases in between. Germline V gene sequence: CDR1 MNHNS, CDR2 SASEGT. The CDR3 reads CASKSNSGNTIYF. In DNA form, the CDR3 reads TGTGCCAGCAAAAGCAATTCTGGAAACACCATATATTTT.

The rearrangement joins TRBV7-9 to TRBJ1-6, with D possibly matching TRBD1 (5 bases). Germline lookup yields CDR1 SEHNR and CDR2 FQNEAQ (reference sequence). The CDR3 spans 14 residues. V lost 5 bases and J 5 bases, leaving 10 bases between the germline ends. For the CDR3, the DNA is TGTGCCAGCAGCCCCCCAGGGCATAATTCACCCCTCCACTTT. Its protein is CASSPPGHNSPLHF.

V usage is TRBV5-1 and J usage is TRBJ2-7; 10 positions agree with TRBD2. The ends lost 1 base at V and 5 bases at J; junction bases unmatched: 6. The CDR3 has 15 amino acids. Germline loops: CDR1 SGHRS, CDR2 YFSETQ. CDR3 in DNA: TGCGCCAGCAGCTTGAAAACTAGCGGGGCCCACGAGCAGTACTTC. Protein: CASSLKTSGAHEQYF.

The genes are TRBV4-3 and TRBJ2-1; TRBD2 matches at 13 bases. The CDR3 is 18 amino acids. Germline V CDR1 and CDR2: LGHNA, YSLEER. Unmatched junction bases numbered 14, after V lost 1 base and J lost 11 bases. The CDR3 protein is CASSQGLAGGNMGKKQFF. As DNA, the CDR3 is TGCGCCAGCAGCCAAGGACTAGCGGGGGGTAATATGGGAAAGAAGCAGTTCTTC.

The CDR3 sequence is CASSPEQGSYNEQFF. The CDR3 nucleotides read TGTGCCAGCAGCCCCGAACAGGGGTCCTACAATGAGCAGTTCTTC. V and J are TRBV7-3 and TRBJ2-1; 7 bases align to TRBD1. V trimming: 5 bases; J trimming: 1 base; junction bases outside the gene matches: 5. This CDR3 is 15 amino acids long. Germline V lookup: CDR1 SGHTA, CDR2 FQGTGA.

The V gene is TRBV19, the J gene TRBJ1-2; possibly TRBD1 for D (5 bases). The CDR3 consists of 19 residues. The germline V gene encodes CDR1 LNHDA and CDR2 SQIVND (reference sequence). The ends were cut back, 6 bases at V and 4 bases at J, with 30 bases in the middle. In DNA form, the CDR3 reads TGTGCCAGTAGGGCCGAGGGGCACCTAATGACTAGAGCGGGCTATGGCTACACCTTC. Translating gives CASRAEGHLMTRAGYGYTF.

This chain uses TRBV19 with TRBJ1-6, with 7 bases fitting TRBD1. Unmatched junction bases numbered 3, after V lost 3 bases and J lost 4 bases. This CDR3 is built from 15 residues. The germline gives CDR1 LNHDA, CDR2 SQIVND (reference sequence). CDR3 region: CASSIGTAYNSPLHF. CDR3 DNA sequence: TGTGCCAGTAGTATCGGGACAGCGTATAATTCACCCCTCCACTTT.

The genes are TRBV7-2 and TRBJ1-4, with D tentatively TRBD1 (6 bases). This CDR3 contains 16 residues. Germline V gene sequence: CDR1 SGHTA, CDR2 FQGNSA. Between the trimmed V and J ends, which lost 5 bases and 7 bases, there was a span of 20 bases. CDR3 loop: CASSLSRDTRGEKLFF. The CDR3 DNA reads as TGTGCCAGCAGCCTATCCCGGGACACCCGTGGTGAAAAACTGTTTTTT.

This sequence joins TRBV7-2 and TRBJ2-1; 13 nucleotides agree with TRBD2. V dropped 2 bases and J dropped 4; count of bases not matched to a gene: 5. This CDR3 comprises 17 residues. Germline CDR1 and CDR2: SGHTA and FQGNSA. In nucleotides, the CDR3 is TGTGCCAGCAGCTTAACTAGCGGGGGGGCCTGGTACAATGAGCAGTTCTTC. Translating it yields CASSLTSGGAWYNEQFF. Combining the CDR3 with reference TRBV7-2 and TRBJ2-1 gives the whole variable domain GAGVSQSPSNKVTEKGKDVELRCDPISGHTALYWYRQSLGQGLEFLIYFQGNSAPDKSGLPSDRFSAERTGGSVSTLTIQRTQQEDSAVYLCASSLTSGGAWYNEQFFGPGTRLTVL.

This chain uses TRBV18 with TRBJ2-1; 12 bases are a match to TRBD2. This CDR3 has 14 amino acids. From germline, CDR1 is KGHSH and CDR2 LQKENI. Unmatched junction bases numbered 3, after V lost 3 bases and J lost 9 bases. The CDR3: CASSPPGLAGEQFF. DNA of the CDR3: TGTGCCAGCTCACCGCCGGGACTAGCGGGTGAGCAGTTCTTC.

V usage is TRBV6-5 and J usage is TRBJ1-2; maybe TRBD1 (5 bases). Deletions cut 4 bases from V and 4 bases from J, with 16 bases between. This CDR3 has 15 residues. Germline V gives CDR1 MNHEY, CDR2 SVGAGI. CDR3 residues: CASSSLGGVPYGYTF. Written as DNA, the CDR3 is TGTGCCAGCAGTTCCCTGGGGGGAGTCCCCTATGGCTACACCTTC.

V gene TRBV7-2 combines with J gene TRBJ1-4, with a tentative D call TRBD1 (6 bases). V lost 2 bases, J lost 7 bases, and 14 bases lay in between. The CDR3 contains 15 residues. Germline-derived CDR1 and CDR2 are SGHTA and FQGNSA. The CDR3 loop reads CASSLITGRGEKLFF. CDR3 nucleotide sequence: TGTGCCAGCAGCTTAATTACAGGGCGAGGTGAAAAACTGTTTTTT.

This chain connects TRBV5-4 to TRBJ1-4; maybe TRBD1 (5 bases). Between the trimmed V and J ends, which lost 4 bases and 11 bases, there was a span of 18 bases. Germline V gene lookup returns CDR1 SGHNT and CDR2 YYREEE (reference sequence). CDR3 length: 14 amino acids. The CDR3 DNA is TGTGCCAGCAGCCAACAGGATACCCGAGATAAACTGTTTTTT. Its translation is CASSQQDTRDKLFF.

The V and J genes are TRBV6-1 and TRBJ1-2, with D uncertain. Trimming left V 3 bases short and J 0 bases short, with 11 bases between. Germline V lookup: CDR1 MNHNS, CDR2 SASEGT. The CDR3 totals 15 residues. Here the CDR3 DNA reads TGTGCCAGCAGTGACGCCCGGAGCGCTAACTATGGCTACACCTTC. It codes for CASSDARSANYGYTF.

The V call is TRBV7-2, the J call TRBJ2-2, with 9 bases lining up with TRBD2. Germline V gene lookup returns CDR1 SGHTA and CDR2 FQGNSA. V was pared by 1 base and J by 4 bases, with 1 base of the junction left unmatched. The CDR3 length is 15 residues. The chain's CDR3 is CASSLVRGGTGELFF. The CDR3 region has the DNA TGTGCCAGCAGCTTAGTGCGGGGGGGCACCGGGGAGCTGTTTTTT. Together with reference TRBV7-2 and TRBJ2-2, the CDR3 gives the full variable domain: GAGVSQSPSNKVTEKGKDVELRCDPISGHTALYWYRQSLGQGLEFLIYFQGNSAPDKSGLPSDRFSAERTGGSVSTLTIQRTQQEDSAVYLCASSLVRGGTGELFFGEGSRLTVL.

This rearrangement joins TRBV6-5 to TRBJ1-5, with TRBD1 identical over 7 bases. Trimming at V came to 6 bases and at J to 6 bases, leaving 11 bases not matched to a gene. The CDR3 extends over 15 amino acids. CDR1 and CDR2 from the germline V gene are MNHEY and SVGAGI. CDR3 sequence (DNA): TGTGCCAGCAGACAAACACCTAAGGGGGCTCAGCCCCAGCATTTT. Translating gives CASRQTPKGAQPQHF.

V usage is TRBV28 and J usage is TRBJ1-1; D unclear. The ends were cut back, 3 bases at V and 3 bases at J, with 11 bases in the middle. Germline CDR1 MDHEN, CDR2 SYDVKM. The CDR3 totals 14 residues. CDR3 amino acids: CASSLGGIDTEAFF. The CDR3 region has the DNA TGTGCCAGCAGTTTGGGAGGGATCGACACTGAAGCTTTCTTT.

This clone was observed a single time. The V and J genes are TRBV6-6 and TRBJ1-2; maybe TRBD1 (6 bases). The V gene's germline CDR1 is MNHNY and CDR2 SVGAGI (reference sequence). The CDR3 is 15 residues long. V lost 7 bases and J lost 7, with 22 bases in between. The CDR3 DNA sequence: TGTGCCAGCAACTACGGGGCAGGGGAGCTTGGTGGCTACACCTTC. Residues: CASNYGAGELGGYTF.

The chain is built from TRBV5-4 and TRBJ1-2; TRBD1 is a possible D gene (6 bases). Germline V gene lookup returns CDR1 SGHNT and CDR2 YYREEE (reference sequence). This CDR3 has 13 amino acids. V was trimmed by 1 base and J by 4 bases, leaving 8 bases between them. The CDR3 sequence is CASSLRGGYGYTF. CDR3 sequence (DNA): TGTGCCAGCAGCTTGCGAGGGGGCTATGGCTACACCTTC.

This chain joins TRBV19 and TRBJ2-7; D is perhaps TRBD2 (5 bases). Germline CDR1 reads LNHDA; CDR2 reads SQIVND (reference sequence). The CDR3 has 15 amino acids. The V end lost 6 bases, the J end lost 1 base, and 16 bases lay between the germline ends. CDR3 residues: CASSRRGEGSYEQYF. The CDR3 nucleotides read TGTGCCAGTAGCCGCCGGGGAGAGGGTTCCTACGAGCAGTACTTC.

This CDR3 is CASSLAGSTFTDTQYF. As DNA, the CDR3 is TGCGCCAGCAGCTTGGCCGGGTCTACTTTCACAGATACGCAGTATTTT. This chain links TRBV5-1 with TRBJ2-3; D not resolved. The CDR3 is made up of 16 amino acids. The germline V and J ends were trimmed by 0 bases and 2 bases, with 13 bases remaining between them. Germline CDR1 is SGHRS and CDR2 is YFSETQ. Complete variable domain (other parts from reference TRBV5-1 and TRBJ2-3): KAGVTQTPRYLIKTRGQQVTLSCSPISGHRSVSWYQQTPGQGLQFLFEYFSETQRNKGNFPGRFSGRQFSNSRSEMNVSTLELGDSALYLCASSLAGSTFTDTQYFGPGTRLTVL.

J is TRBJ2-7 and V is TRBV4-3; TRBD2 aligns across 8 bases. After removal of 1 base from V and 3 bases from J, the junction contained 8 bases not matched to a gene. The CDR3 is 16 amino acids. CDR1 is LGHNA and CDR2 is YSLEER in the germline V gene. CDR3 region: CASSQGGAGVGYEQYF. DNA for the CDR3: TGCGCCAGCAGCCAAGGGGGAGCGGGGGTCGGCTACGAGCAGTACTTC.

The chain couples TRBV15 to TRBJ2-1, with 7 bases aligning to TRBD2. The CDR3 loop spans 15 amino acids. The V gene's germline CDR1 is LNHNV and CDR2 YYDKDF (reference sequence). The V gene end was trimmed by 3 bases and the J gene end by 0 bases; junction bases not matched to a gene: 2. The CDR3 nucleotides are TGTGCCACCAGCAGGGGCGGGGGCTCCTACAATGAGCAGTTCTTC. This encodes CATSRGGGSYNEQFF.

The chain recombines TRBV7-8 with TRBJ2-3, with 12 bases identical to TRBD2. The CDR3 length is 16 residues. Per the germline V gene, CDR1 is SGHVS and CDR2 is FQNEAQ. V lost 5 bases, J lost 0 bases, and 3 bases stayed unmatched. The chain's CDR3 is CASSPGTSGSTDTQYF. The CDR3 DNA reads TGTGCCAGCAGCCCTGGGACTAGCGGGAGCACAGATACGCAGTATTTT.

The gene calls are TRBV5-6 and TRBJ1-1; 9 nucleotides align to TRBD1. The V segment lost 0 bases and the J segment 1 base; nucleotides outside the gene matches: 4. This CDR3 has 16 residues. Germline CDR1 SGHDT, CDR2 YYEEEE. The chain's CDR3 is CASSLAGTGRNTEAFF. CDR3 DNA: TGTGCCAGCAGCTTGGCCGGGACAGGGAGGAACACTGAAGCTTTCTTT.

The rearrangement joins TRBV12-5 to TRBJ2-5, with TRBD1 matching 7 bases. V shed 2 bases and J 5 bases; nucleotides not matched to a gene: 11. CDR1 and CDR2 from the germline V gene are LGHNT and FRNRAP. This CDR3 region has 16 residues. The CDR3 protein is CASGLWTGTAGETQYF. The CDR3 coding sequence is TGTGCTAGTGGTTTGTGGACCGGGACAGCTGGGGAGACCCAGTACTTC.

The CDR3 nucleotides are TGCAGCGTTGAAGACAATCGGGGGGAAGCTTTCTTT. It codes for CSVEDNRGEAFF. This chain links TRBV29-1 with TRBJ1-1; a possible D gene is TRBD1 (5 bases). Trimming took off 0 bases at V and 8 bases at J, with 10 bases between the two ends. Germline V gives CDR1 SQVTM, CDR2 ANQGSEA. CDR3 size: 12 residues.

The CDR3 DNA reads TGTGCCAGCAGCGCTCAGGGAAAACAAGAGACCCAGTACTTC. The encoded protein is CASSAQGKQETQYF. The V gene is TRBV21-1, the J gene TRBJ2-5; the DNA was not compared with TRBD1, the D call given in the table. TRBV21-1 is flagged as a pseudogene. The CDR3 length is 14 residues.